What follows is one TCR beta chain and its context. CDR1 is SGDLS and CDR2 is YYNGEE in the germline V gene. Trimming pared 0 bases from V and 4 bases from J, leaving 15 bases between. The CDR3 has 16 amino acids. Profiled with immunoSEQ multiplex PCR; TCRdb holds only in-frame clones, not every one. The profile shows approximately 67,000 clones, 70% to 90% of them singletons. This record comes from a study of T cell responses to AZD1222 COVID-19 vaccine. The sequence derives from an adult in good health. The chain joins TRBV9 to TRBJ2-3, with D perhaps TRBD1 or TRBD2 (5 bases each). Sequences were derived from peripheral blood, sampled on day 0 of AZD1222 vaccination. In DNA form, the CDR3 reads TGTGCCAGCAGCGTAGTCGGTGGGAGAGGGGCAGATACGCAGTATTTT. As protein: CASSVVGGRGADTQYF.